The 6 T cell receptor beta chains presented below share a single source sample, sequenced in a study of shared clonotypes between healthy human individuals. TCRdb's copy holds only in-frame clones and misses some; the assay was immunoSEQ multiplex PCR. The sample lists roughly 2,500,000 clones; over 85% were seen once. The material sequenced was naive CD4+ T cells from PBMCs. Documented subset: CD45RA+ positively selected. These receptors were taken from a young man in good health. Some clones in this sample may be carry-over from other donors' samples.

The rearrangement links TRBV6-1 to TRBJ1-1; 7 positions match TRBD1. Germline trimming cut 5 bases from V and 2 bases from J; bases unmatched to any gene: 5. The CDR3 loop spans 14 amino acids. The V gene's germline CDR1 is MNHNS and CDR2 SASEGT. CDR3 DNA sequence: TGTGCCAGCAGTCGGGACAGCGTAAACACTGAAGCTTTCTTT. Translated, it gives CASSRDSVNTEAFF.

V usage is TRBV5-1 and J usage is TRBJ2-7, with unresolved D. CDR1 is SGHRS and CDR2 is YFSETQ in the germline V gene. V was trimmed by 1 base and J by 4 bases, leaving 9 bases between them. The CDR3 has 13 residues. The CDR3 sequence: CASSLNTPYEQYF. CDR3 in DNA: TGCGCCAGCAGCTTGAATACCCCTTACGAGCAGTACTTC.

The gene calls are TRBV6-5 and TRBJ2-7; 9 nucleotides align to TRBD2. This CDR3 has 16 amino acids. Trimming cost V 4 bases and J 4 bases; bases outside gene matches: 11. Germline assignment: CDR1 MNHEY and CDR2 SVGAGI. The CDR3 nucleotides are TGTGCCAGCAGTTCCCCGAGGCTAGCGGGGCAGTACGAGCAGTACTTC. This codes for CASSSPRLAGQYEQYF.

The genes are TRBV29-1 and TRBJ2-3, with D maybe TRBD1 (6 bases). Deletions cut 0 bases from V and 1 base from J, with 17 bases between. CDR3 size: 17 residues. Germline-derived CDR1 and CDR2 are SQVTM and ANQGSEA. In nucleotides, the CDR3 is TGCAGCGTTGAAGATCGGCACAGGGAAGGGGGCACAGATACGCAGTATTTT. Its translation is CSVEDRHREGGTDTQYF.

This clone turned up a few times. The V gene is TRBV30, the J gene TRBJ1-1; 7 nucleotides align to TRBD1. CDR3 size: 12 residues. In germline, CDR1 is GTSNPN, CDR2 SVGIG (reference sequence). CDR3 sequence: CASDRLNTEAFF. The CDR3 DNA sequence: TGTGCTTCGGACAGGTTGAACACTGAAGCTTTCTTT.

V gene TRBV5-1 combines with J gene TRBJ2-3, with TRBD2 identical over 16 bases. Germline V gene lookup returns CDR1 SGHRS and CDR2 YFSETQ. With 3 bases clipped from V and 5 bases from J, the junction kept 6 bases outside the gene matches. The CDR3 is 17 residues long. As DNA, the CDR3 is TGCGCCAGCAGCTGGGGACTAGCGGGAGGGCCGGGAGATACGCAGTATTTT. Translating gives CASSWGLAGGPGDTQYF.